The present TCR beta chain was sequenced within a study of T cells in Graves' hyperthyroidism and ophthalmopathy. In this sample, this clonotype turned up many times. RNA transcripts provided the source from which TCR beta CDR3 regions were amplified. The study used the HTBI primer set for a first-round RT-PCR of the TCR CDR3. Via MiXCR, TCRdb re-called the multiplex PCR reads, giving one row per CDR3 protein. The table has a few hundred thousand distinct CDR3 sequences, about 15% seen once. Hyperthyroidism, newly diagnosed and lasting under 2 months, affected patients aged 18 to 65. Fresh peripheral blood, roughly 10 ml, was the source of the PBMCs. V lost 2 bases and J lost 7, with 15 bases in between. The CDR3 runs to 14 residues. Germline loops: CDR1 ENHRY, CDR2 SYGVKD.

The chain combines TRBV10-3 with TRBJ2-7, with D uncertain. Input material: blood. The clonotype was recovered from a woman aged 30 to 39 with Graves' hyperthyroidism that later progressed to Graves' ophthalmopathy. The CDR3 is CAISEPESRSEQYF. DNA of the CDR3: TGTGCCATCAGTGAGCCGGAATCGAGATCGGAGCAGTACTTC.